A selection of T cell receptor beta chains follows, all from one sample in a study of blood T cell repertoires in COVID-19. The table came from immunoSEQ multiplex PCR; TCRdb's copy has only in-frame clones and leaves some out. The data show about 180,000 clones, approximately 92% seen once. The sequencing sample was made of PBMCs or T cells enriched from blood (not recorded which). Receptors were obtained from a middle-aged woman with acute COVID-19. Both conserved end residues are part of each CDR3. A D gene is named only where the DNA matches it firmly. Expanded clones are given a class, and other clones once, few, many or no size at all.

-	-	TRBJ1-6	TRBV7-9	TGTGCCAGCAGCTTAGTCACCTTGGAAGGGGACTATAATTCACCCCTCCACTTT	CASSLVTLEGDYNSPLHF
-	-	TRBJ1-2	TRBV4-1	TGCGCCAGCAGCCAAGGGACTGGGTATGGCTACACCTTC	CASSQGTGYGYTF
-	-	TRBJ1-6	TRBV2	TGTGCCAGCAGTGAATACCTTGCGAGCTCCTATAATTCACCCCTCCACTTT	CASSEYLASSYNSPLHF
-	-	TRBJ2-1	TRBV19	TGTGCCAGTAGCCTCGCGGGGGCCCACAATGAGCAGTTCTTC	CASSLAGAHNEQFF
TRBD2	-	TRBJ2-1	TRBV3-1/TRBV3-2	TGTGCCAGCAGCCAAGATGGGGGGGAATACAATGAGCAGTTCTTC	CASSQDGGEYNEQFF
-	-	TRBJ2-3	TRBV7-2	TGTGCCAGCAGCTTTGAGGTTGTAACAGATACGCAGTATTTT	CASSFEVVTDTQYF
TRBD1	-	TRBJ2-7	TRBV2	TGTGCCAGCAGCGCGCCCGGACAGGGTGTCTACGAGCAGTACTTC	CASSAPGQGVYEQYF
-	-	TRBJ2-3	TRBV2	TGTGCCAGCAGTGGCCTGGGACAAGGGGCAGATACGCAGTATTTT	CASSGLGQGADTQYF
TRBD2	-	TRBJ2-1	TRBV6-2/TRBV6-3	TGTGCCAGCAGACCTAGCGGGAGGGCCTTAGGAAGCTCCTACAATGAGCAGTTCTTC	CASRPSGRALGSSYNEQFF
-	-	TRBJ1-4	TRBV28	TGTGCCAGCAGCCTGGTGGTGGGGGGAGGACTGTTTTTT	CASSLVVGGGLFF
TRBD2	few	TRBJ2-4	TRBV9	TGTGCCAGCAGCGCCGGGACTAGCAAAAACATTCAGTACTTC	CASSAGTSKNIQYF
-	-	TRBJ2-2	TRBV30	TGTGCCTGGAGTGTACTTGCCGCGAACACCGGGGAGCTGTTTTTT	CAWSVLAANTGELFF
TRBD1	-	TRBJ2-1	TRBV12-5	TGTGCTAGTGGCTCCTTGGGACAGGAAGACAATGAGCAGTTCTTC	CASGSLGQEDNEQFF
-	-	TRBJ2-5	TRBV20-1	TGCAGTGGGACGGGGCAAGAGACCCAGTACTTC	CSGTGQETQYF
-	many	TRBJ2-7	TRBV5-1	TGCGCCAGCAGCTTGAACAGGGGAGGTTCCTACGAGCAGTACTTC	CASSLNRGGSYEQYF
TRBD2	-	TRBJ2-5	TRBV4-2	TGTGCCAGCAGCCCCCTTGGTAGCGGGGGGGTGAACCAAGAGACCCAGTACTTC	CASSPLGSGGVNQETQYF
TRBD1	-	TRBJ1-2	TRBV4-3	TGCGCCAGCAGCCGGGGCGGGCCCTTACAGGGGAAGGAGGATGGCTACACCTTC	CASSRGGPLQGKEDGYTF